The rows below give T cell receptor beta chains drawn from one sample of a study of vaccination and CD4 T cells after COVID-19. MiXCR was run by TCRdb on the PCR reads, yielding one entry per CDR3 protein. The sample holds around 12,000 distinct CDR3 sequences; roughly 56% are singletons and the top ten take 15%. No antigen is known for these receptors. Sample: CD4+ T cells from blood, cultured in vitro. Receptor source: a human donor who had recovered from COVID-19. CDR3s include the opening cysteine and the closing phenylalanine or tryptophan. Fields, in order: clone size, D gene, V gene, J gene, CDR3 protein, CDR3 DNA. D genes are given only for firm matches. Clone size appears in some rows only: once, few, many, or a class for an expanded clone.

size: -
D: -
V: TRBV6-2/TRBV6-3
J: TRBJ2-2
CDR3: CASSYSTTGELFF
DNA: TGTGCCAGCAGTTACTCGACCACCGGGGAGCTGTTTTTT

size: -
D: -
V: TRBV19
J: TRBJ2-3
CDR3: CASSQPSAADTQYF
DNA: TGTGCCAGTAGTCAGCCCTCCGCCGCAGATACGCAGTATTTT

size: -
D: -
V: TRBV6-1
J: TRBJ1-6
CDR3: CASSEHTADSPLHF
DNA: TGTGCCAGCAGTGAACACACGGCCGATTCACCCCTCCACTTT

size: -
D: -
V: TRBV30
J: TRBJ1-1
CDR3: CAWGRATEAFF
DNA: TGTGCCTGGGGGCGGGCCACTGAAGCTTTCTTT

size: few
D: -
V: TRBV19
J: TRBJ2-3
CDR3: CASKVGFATDTQYF
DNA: TGTGCCAGTAAGGTGGGCTTCGCCACAGATACGCAGTATTTT

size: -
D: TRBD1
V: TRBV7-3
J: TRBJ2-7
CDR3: CASSSSPGQGIYEQYF
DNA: TGTGCCAGCAGCTCGTCACCGGGACAGGGTATCTACGAGCAGTACTTC

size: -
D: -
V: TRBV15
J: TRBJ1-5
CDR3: CATSSNRPTGSWHF
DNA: TGTGCCACCAGCAGTAATCGACCGACCGGCAGTTGGCATTTT

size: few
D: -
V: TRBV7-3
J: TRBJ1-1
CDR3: CASSFNRNTEAFF
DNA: TGTGCCAGCAGCTTTAACAGGAACACTGAAGCTTTCTTT

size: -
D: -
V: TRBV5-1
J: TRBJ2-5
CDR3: CASSPRLPAKETQYF
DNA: TGCGCCAGCAGCCCCCGGTTGCCAGCAAAAGAGACCCAGTACTTC

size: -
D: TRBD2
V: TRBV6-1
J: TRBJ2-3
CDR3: CASSESLADGTDTQYF
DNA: TGTGCCAGCAGTGAGTCCCTAGCGGACGGCACAGATACGCAGTATTTT

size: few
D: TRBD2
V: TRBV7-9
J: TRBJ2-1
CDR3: CASSSRGSPYNEQFF
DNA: TGTGCCAGCAGCAGTCGCGGGAGTCCCTACAATGAGCAGTTCTTC

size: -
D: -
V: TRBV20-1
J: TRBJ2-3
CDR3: CSAIVGVASSDTQYF
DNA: TGCAGTGCTATCGTCGGGGTAGCGAGTTCAGATACGCAGTATTTT

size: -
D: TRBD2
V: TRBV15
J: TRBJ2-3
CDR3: CATGERLAGDTQYF
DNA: TGTGCCACCGGCGAGAGACTAGCGGGAGATACGCAGTATTTT

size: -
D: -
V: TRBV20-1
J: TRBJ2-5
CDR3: CSARAGSGQETQYF
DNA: TGCAGTGCTAGGGCTGGATCTGGCCAAGAGACCCAGTACTTC

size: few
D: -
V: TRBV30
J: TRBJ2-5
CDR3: CAWGAGIQETQYF
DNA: TGTGCCTGGGGGGCAGGTATACAAGAGACCCAGTACTTC

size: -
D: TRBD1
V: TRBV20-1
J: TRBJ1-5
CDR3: CSARAKLGQGNKRNQPQHF
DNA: TGCAGTGCTAGAGCTAAGTTGGGACAGGGAAATAAGCGCAATCAGCCCCAGCATTTT

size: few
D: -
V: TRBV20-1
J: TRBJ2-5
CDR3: CSAPGFGRTQYF
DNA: TGCAGTGCCCCTGGGTTCGGTCGGACCCAGTACTTC

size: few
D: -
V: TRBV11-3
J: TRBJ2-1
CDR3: CASSGRTDHEQFF
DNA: TGTGCCAGCAGCGGCAGAACAGATCATGAGCAGTTCTTC

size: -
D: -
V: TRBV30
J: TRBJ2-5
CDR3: CAWSGLSYQETQYF
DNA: TGTGCCTGGAGTGGTCTCAGTTACCAAGAGACCCAGTACTTC

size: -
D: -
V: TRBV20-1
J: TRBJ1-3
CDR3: CSAREGGRLGNTIYF
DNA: TGCAGTGCTAGAGAAGGTGGCAGGTTAGGAAACACCATATATTTT

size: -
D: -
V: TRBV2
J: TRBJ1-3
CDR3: CASSEVGGSSGNTIYF
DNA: TGTGCCAGCAGTGAAGTAGGGGGTTCCTCTGGAAACACCATATATTTT

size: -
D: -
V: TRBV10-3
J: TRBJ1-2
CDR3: CAISEGVGGTYGYTF
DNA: TGTGCCATCAGTGAGGGGGTAGGGGGTACCTATGGCTACACCTTC

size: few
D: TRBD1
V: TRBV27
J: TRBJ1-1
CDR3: CASSVIAGGGSEAFF
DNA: TGTGCCAGCAGTGTGATAGCAGGGGGAGGCTCTGAAGCTTTCTTT

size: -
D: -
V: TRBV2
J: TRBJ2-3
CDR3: CASRRAIRTDTQYF
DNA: TGTGCCAGCCGGCGGGCTATCCGCACAGATACGCAGTATTTT

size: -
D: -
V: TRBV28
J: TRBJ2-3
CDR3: CASSFSRGGTDTQYF
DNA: TGTGCCAGCAGTTTTTCTCGGGGCGGCACAGATACGCAGTATTTT

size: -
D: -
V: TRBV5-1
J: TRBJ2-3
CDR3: CATHRGGTDTQYF
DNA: TGCGCCACCCACAGGGGAGGTACAGATACGCAGTATTTT

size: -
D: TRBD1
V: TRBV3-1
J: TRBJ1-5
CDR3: CASSLGQQNQPQHF
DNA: TGTGCCAGCAGCCTGGGACAGCAAAATCAGCCCCAGCATTTT

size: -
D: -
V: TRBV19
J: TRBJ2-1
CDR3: CASTKAASSYNEQFF
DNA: TGTGCCAGTACCAAGGCGGCGAGCTCCTACAATGAGCAGTTCTTC

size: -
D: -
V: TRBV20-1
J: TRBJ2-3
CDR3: CSARWGGAIDTQYF
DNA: TGCAGTGCTAGGTGGGGCGGTGCTATAGATACGCAGTATTTT

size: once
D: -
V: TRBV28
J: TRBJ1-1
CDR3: CASSLSGAENTEAFF
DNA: TGTGCCAGCAGTTTATCAGGGGCGGAGAACACTGAAGCTTTCTTT

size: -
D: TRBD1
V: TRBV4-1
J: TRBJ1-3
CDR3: CASSRAHPGQGSGNTIYF
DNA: TGCGCCAGCAGCCGAGCCCACCCGGGACAGGGTTCTGGAAACACCATATATTTT

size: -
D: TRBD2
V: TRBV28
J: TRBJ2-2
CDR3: CASSLGRGGTGELFF
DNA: TGTGCCAGCAGTTTGGGGCGGGGGGGCACCGGGGAGCTGTTTTTT

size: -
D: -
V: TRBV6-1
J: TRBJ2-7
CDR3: CASRQIGPQGEQYF
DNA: TGTGCCAGCAGACAAATCGGGCCCCAGGGGGAGCAGTACTTC

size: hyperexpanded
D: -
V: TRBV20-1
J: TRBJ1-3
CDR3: CSARDPSQGRHTIYF
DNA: TGCAGTGCTAGAGATCCCTCACAGGGTAGACACACCATATATTTT

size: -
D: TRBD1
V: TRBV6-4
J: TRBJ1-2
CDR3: CASSAGQGAYGYTF
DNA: TGTGCCAGCAGTGCCGGACAGGGGGCCTATGGCTACACCTTC

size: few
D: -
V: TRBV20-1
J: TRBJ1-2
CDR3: CSGPDHPGTNNYGYTF
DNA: TGCAGTGGACCCGACCACCCCGGCACCAATAACTATGGCTACACCTTC

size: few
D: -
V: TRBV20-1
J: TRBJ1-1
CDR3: CSARVFLELNTEAFF
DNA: TGCAGTGCTAGAGTTTTTCTAGAGCTGAACACTGAAGCTTTCTTT

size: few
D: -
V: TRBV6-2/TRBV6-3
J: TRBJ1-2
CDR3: CASSQWEISNYGYTF
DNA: TGTGCCAGCAGCCAGTGGGAAATCTCTAACTATGGCTACACCTTC

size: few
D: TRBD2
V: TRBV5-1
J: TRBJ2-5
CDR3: CASSLTKTSETQYF
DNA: TGCGCCAGCAGCTTGACTAAGACTAGCGAGACCCAGTACTTC

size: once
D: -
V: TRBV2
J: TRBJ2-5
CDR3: CASRARQVPQETQYF
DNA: TGTGCCAGCAGGGCGAGACAGGTGCCCCAAGAGACCCAGTACTTC

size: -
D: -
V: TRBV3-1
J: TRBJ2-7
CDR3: CASSWDPTYEQYF
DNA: TGTGCCAGCAGTTGGGACCCAACCTACGAGCAGTACTTC

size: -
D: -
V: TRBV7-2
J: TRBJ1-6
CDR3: CASTPRGSNSPLHF
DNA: TGTGCCAGCACCCCGAGAGGGAGCAATTCACCCCTCCACTTT

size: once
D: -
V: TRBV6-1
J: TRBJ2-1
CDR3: CASSETLDNEQFF
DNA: TGTGCCAGCAGTGAAACGCTCGACAATGAGCAGTTCTTC

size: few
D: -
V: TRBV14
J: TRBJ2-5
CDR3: CASSQVVGTQYF
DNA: TGTGCCAGCAGCCAAGTAGTTGGGACCCAGTACTTC

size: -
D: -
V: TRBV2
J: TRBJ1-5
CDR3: CASSEDRDTQPQHF
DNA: TGTGCCAGCAGTGAAGACAGGGACACCCAGCCCCAGCATTTT

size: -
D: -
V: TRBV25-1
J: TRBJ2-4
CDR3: CASSKAGLEAKNIQYF
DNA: TGTGCCAGCAGCAAGGCAGGGTTGGAGGCCAAAAACATTCAGTACTTC

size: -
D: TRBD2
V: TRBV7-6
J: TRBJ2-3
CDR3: CASSSGSSGRWSTDTQYF
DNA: TGTGCCAGCAGCTCGGGGAGTAGCGGGAGATGGAGCACAGATACGCAGTATTTT